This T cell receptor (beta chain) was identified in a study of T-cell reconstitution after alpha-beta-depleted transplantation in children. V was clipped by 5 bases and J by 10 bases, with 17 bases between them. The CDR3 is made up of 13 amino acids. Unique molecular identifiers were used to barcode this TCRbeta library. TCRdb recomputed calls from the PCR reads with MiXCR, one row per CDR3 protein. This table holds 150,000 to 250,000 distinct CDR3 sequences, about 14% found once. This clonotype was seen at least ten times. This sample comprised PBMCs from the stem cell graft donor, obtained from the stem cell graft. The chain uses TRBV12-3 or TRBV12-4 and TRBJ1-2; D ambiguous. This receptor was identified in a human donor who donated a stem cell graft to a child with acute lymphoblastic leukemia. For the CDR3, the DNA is TGTGCCAGCAGTCCCGGGTCGGCTATGGCCTACACCTTC. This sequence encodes CASSPGSAMAYTF.